The 15 T cell receptor beta chains presented below share a single source sample, sequenced in a study of cytomegalovirus exposure and HLA in healthy donors. The PCR employed 60 Vbeta primers together with 13 Jbeta primers. Generated by immunoSEQ multiplex PCR, the TCRdb table keeps only in-frame clones and is missing some. The sample has some 140,000 clones, approximately 79% seen once. The sample consisted of PBMCs. The receptors derive from a man aged 35-49 years in good health and CMV-seropositive.

The V and J genes are TRBV5-1 and TRBJ2-7; TRBD1 aligns across 7 bases. CDR3 length: 13 residues. The V gene's germline CDR1 is SGHRS and CDR2 YFSETQ. With 4 bases clipped from V and 0 bases from J, the junction kept 1 base outside the gene matches. DNA of the CDR3: TGCGCCAGCAGCCGACAGGGCTCCTACGAGCAGTACTTC. This gives the protein CASSRQGSYEQYF.

The chain combines TRBV28 with TRBJ1-4; D is possibly TRBD1 (6 bases). Germline CDR1 MDHEN, CDR2 SYDVKM. This CDR3 spans 17 amino acids. With 6 bases removed from V and 7 bases from J, the gap between germline ends came to 24 bases. CDR3 bases: TGTGCCAGCAGACCTACAGGGTTGGAACAACAGGGTGAAAAACTGTTTTTT. Its translation is CASRPTGLEQQGEKLFF.

The table lists this clone with a count of one. Here the CDR3 reads CASSLRGGGSRRTDTQYF. The CDR3 bases are TGTGCCAGCAGCTTGCGGGGAGGCGGATCCCGCCGCACAGATACGCAGTATTTT. The chain couples TRBV5-4 to TRBJ2-3, with a tentative D call TRBD2 (6 bases). The ends were cut back, 1 base at V and 1 base at J, with 19 bases in the middle. Germline V gene sequence: CDR1 SGHNT, CDR2 YYREEE (reference sequence). CDR3 size: 18 residues.

The V gene is TRBV6-5, the J gene TRBJ2-7; 13 positions agree with TRBD2. This CDR3 has 14 amino acids. CDR1 and CDR2 from the germline V gene are MNHEY and SVGAGI. With 5 bases clipped from V and 7 bases from J, the junction kept 5 bases outside the gene matches. The CDR3 spells CASSPGLAGREQYF. The CDR3 nucleotides are TGTGCCAGCAGTCCGGGACTAGCGGGACGGGAGCAGTACTTC.

The rearrangement uses TRBV6-5 and TRBJ1-1, with D possibly being TRBD1 (5 bases). Trimming cost V 0 bases and J 4 bases, with 12 bases left between them. Germline V gene sequence: CDR1 MNHEY, CDR2 SVGAGI. This CDR3 spans 15 amino acids. CDR3 sequence: CASSYSTMGGTEAFF. CDR3 DNA: TGTGCCAGCAGTTACTCGACCATGGGGGGCACTGAAGCTTTCTTT.

The V call is TRBV5-1, the J call TRBJ2-5; 7 bases match TRBD1. The J call may be mistaken, given a closer DNA end match to TRBJ2-7. CDR1 and CDR2 (germline): SGHRS, YFSETQ. The CDR3 is 14 amino acids. The CDR3 sequence: CASSLGQSSYEQYF. In DNA form, the CDR3 reads TGCGCCAGCAGCCTGGGACAGTCCTCCTACGAGCAGTACTTC.

This CDR3 reads CASSVLSYNEQFF. In DNA, the CDR3 is TGTGCCAGCAGTGTCCTCTCCTACAATGAGCAGTTCTTC. The chain recombines TRBV25-1 with TRBJ2-1, with D unresolved. CDR1 is MGHDK, CDR2 SYGVNS, per germline. The CDR3 contains 13 residues. V lost 4 bases and J lost 0, with 4 bases in between.

This clone was counted a few times. This rearrangement joins TRBV4-1 to TRBJ2-7, with 7 bases matching TRBD2. Per germline, CDR1 MGHRA and CDR2 YSYEKL. CDR3 size: 16 residues. V shed 3 bases and J 5 bases; nucleotides not matched to a gene: 13. CDR3 in amino acids: CASSQATLRGKDEQYF. In DNA, the CDR3 is TGCGCCAGCAGCCAGGCGACCTTGCGGGGGAAGGACGAGCAGTACTTC.

The rearrangement links TRBV4-2 to TRBJ2-7; TRBD2 agrees at 9 bases. Losses at the gene ends were 0 bases for V and 6 bases for J; bases not matched to a gene: 6. Germline V gene data show CDR1 as LGHNA and CDR2 as YNFKEQ. The CDR3 loop spans 15 amino acids. The CDR3 DNA sequence: TGTGCCAGCAGCCAAGATGCTAGCGGGACTCCCGAGCAGTACTTC. This codes for CASSQDASGTPEQYF.

This clone was counted only a few times. The chain employs TRBV6-6 and TRBJ1-2; 9 bases map to TRBD1. Losses at the gene ends were 5 bases for V and 4 bases for J; bases not matched to a gene: 11. Germline V gene sequence: CDR1 MNHNY, CDR2 SVGAGI (reference sequence). The CDR3 runs 16 residues. In nucleotides, the CDR3 is TGTGCCAGCAGTACACAGGGGGCAGGGGTTTCCTATGGCTACACCTTC. Protein product: CASSTQGAGVSYGYTF.

The gene calls are TRBV9 and TRBJ2-1; D is perhaps TRBD2 (6 bases). The CDR3 is 16 residues long. V lost 0 bases, J lost 2 bases, and 12 bases lay in between. Germline V gene sequence: CDR1 SGDLS, CDR2 YYNGEE. CDR3 region: CASSVATGVAYNEQFF. The CDR3, as DNA: TGTGCCAGCAGCGTAGCTACGGGAGTGGCCTACAATGAGCAGTTCTTC.

The chain recombines TRBV11-3 with TRBJ1-2; 7 bases align to TRBD1. From germline, CDR1 is SGHNT and CDR2 YENEEA. The CDR3 has 14 residues. V lost 1 base and J lost 8; bases outside the gene matches: 7. This CDR3 reads CASSLGRQGGGYTF. CDR3 bases: TGTGCCAGCAGCTTAGGCCGACAGGGAGGCGGCTACACCTTC.

This sequence joins TRBV6-5 and TRBJ2-7; D possibly corresponds to TRBD2 (5 bases). CDR1 MNHEY and CDR2 SVGAGI come from the germline V gene. The germline V and J ends were trimmed by 0 bases and 6 bases, with 12 bases remaining between them. The CDR3 contains 14 residues. The CDR3 protein is CASSYSWESGEQYF. The CDR3 bases are TGTGCCAGCAGTTACTCGTGGGAGAGCGGCGAGCAGTACTTC.

The rearrangement uses TRBV19 and TRBJ1-5; 9 nucleotides match TRBD1. With V trimmed by 6 bases and J by 3 bases, 3 bases remained unmatched. The germline CDR1 and CDR2 sequences are LNHDA and SQIVND (reference sequence). The CDR3 is 14 amino acids. CDR3 DNA sequence: TGTGCCAGTAGAACAGGGGGCTTCAATCAGCCCCAGCATTTT. This sequence encodes CASRTGGFNQPQHF.

This clone has just one count. V gene TRBV5-1 combines with J gene TRBJ2-6; a weak D match, TRBD1 (5 bases). With 0 bases removed from V and 0 bases from J, the gap between germline ends came to 7 bases. This CDR3 region has 16 residues. The V gene's germline CDR1 is SGHRS and CDR2 YFSETQ. Here the CDR3 reads CASSLGGVSGANVLTF. CDR3 DNA sequence: TGCGCCAGCAGCTTGGGGGGCGTCTCTGGGGCCAACGTCCTGACTTTC.